One and the same sample provided the 17 T cell receptor beta chains below, sequenced in a study of PD-L1 blockade in urothelial cancer. Data came from immunoSEQ multiplex PCR; TCRdb stores just in-frame clones and leaves some out. The sample has about 80,000 clones, around 87% seen once; the top ten hold roughly 5.2%. The sample in question was PBMCs, obtained around atezolizumab (anti-PD-L1) treatment. The receptors were sampled from a woman in her 70s with urothelial cancer.

The genes are TRBV6-1 and TRBJ2-2, with D maybe TRBD1 (6 bases). V was clipped by 5 bases and J by 4 bases, with 11 bases between them. There are 14 residues in the CDR3. Germline CDR1 is MNHNS and CDR2 is SASEGT. CDR3 sequence (DNA): TGTGCCAGCAGTTCGGGGACATTCACCGGGGAGCTGTTTTTT. Its translation: CASSSGTFTGELFF.

The rearrangement links TRBV6-1 to TRBJ2-5, with TRBD2 identical over 7 bases. The CDR3 is 15 residues long. With 7 bases clipped from V and 2 bases from J, the junction kept 10 bases outside the gene matches. Germline CDR1 is MNHNS and CDR2 is SASEGT. In DNA, the CDR3 is TGTGCCAGCACCGAAACTAGCGACCCACAAGAGACCCAGTACTTC. Residues: CASTETSDPQETQYF.

The rearrangement uses TRBV19 and TRBJ1-1; tentatively, D is TRBD1 (5 bases). The CDR3 sequence is 14 residues long. Per the germline V gene, CDR1 is LNHDA and CDR2 is SQIVND (reference sequence). Trimming shortened V by 5 bases and J by 0 bases, and 10 bases separated the two germline ends. CDR3 sequence reads: CASSVDILNTEAFF. CDR3 coding DNA: TGTGCCAGTAGTGTGGACATACTGAACACTGAAGCTTTCTTT. The whole variable domain, remainder taken from reference TRBV19 and TRBJ1-1, is DGGITQSPKYLFRKEGQNVTLSCEQNLNHDAMYWYRQDPGQGLRLIYYSQIVNDFQKGDIAEGYSVSREKKESFPLTVTSAQKNPTAFYLCASSVDILNTEAFFGQGTRLTVV.

V and J are TRBV7-8 and TRBJ2-1, with TRBD1 matching 8 bases. Per the germline V gene, CDR1 is SGHVS and CDR2 is FQNEAQ. The CDR3 consists of 12 residues. J lost 8 bases, V lost 5 bases, and 2 bases had no gene match. The CDR3 here is CASSPGGDEQFF. The CDR3 bases are TGTGCCAGCAGCCCAGGGGGCGATGAGCAGTTCTTC.

The genes are TRBV6-6 and TRBJ1-1; TRBD1 is a possible D gene (5 bases). V was shortened by 2 bases and J by 5 bases, with 12 bases between the two germline ends. This CDR3 is 14 amino acids long. Germline lookup yields CDR1 MNHNY and CDR2 SVGAGI (reference sequence). The CDR3 DNA reads as TGTGCCAGCAGTTACGTCCAGGGAAGTACTGAAGCTTTCTTT. This gives the protein CASSYVQGSTEAFF.

The chain is built from TRBV5-4 and TRBJ2-2; D unresolved. Germline CDR1 SGHNT, CDR2 YYREEE (reference sequence). The CDR3 spans 15 residues. Trimming took 1 base from V and 2 from J, leaving 9 bases between them. The CDR3 protein is CASSLKAGNTGELFF. The CDR3 DNA is TGTGCCAGCAGCTTGAAGGCAGGAAACACCGGGGAGCTGTTTTTT.

V and J are TRBV5-6 and TRBJ2-4; D ambiguous. Germline V CDR1 and CDR2: SGHDT, YYEEEE. V was trimmed by 4 bases and J by 0 bases, leaving 8 bases between them. The CDR3 consists of 14 residues. The CDR3 nucleotides are TGTGCCAGCAGCCCCCCCCTAGCCAAAAACATTCAGTACTTC. Translated: CASSPPLAKNIQYF.

V and J are TRBV23-1 and TRBJ2-5, with D perhaps matching TRBD1 (5 bases). TRBV23-1 counts as an open reading frame of uncertain function. The ends were cut back, 2 bases at V and 0 bases at J, with 13 bases in the middle. The length of the CDR3 is 16 residues. CDR3 nucleotide sequence: TGCGCCAGCAGTCAAAGGGGCCTGGGGAACCAAGAGACCCAGTACTTC. This sequence encodes CASSQRGLGNQETQYF.

V and J are TRBV5-5 and TRBJ1-5; D is possibly TRBD1 (5 bases). Germline CDR1 is SGHKS and CDR2 is YYEKEE (reference sequence). There are 14 residues in the CDR3. The V and J ends lost 0 bases and 8 bases respectively, with 12 bases between them. In nucleotides, the CDR3 is TGTGCCAGCAGCTTGGGGCCCCTAGGGGAGCCCCAGCATTTT. It translates to CASSLGPLGEPQHF.

This chain connects TRBV5-4 to TRBJ2-3, with 12 bases matching TRBD1. Germline values: CDR1 SGHNT, CDR2 YYREEE (reference sequence). The CDR3 loop spans 16 amino acids. The junction had 8 bases not matched to a gene; V was cut back by 5 bases and J by 4 bases. In DNA form, the CDR3 reads TGTGCCAGCAGGGCTCTGGGACAGGGGGCTTCAGATACGCAGTATTTT. As protein: CASRALGQGASDTQYF.

The CDR3 loop is CASSLWGTGTNSYEQYF. The CDR3 coding sequence is TGCGCCAGCAGCTTGTGGGGGACAGGGACTAATTCCTACGAGCAGTACTTC. The rearrangement links TRBV5-1 to TRBJ2-7; 9 positions agree with TRBD1. The germline CDR1 and CDR2 sequences are SGHRS and YFSETQ. The CDR3 spans 17 residues. V trimming: 1 base; J trimming: 1 base; junction bases outside the gene matches: 9.

The gene calls are TRBV30 and TRBJ1-1; D is undetermined. V was cut by 2 bases and J by 4 bases, with 11 bases left in between. The CDR3 has 13 amino acids. The germline V gene has CDR1 GTSNPN and CDR2 SVGIG (reference sequence). CDR3 amino acids: CAWSWQMPTEAFF. In nucleotides, the CDR3 is TGTGCCTGGAGTTGGCAGATGCCCACTGAAGCTTTCTTT.

The chain links TRBV5-1 to TRBJ2-7; 8 bases are shared with TRBD2. J lost 3 bases, V lost 5 bases, and 13 bases had no gene match. Germline assignment: CDR1 SGHRS and CDR2 YFSETQ. The CDR3 is 16 amino acids. In nucleotides, the CDR3 is TGCGCCAGCAGACCCGGGAGGGAACCCTCCTACTACGAGCAGTACTTC. Translated, it gives CASRPGREPSYYEQYF.

Only one count was recorded for this clone. The V and J genes are TRBV29-1 and TRBJ2-3; 10 nucleotides line up with TRBD2. V was pared by 8 bases and J by 5 bases, with 7 bases of the junction left unmatched. Per germline, CDR1 SQVTM and CDR2 ANQGSEA. This CDR3 is built from 13 residues. The DNA of the CDR3 is TGCAGCACGGAGCGGGAGGGCCGAGATACGCAGTATTTT. It codes for CSTEREGRDTQYF.

A single count supports this clone. The chain combines TRBV6-1 with TRBJ2-1; the D gene is possibly TRBD2 (6 bases). This CDR3 is built from 18 residues. Trimming took off 2 bases at V and 7 bases at J, with 24 bases between the two ends. Looked up from germline, CDR1 is MNHNS and CDR2 is SASEGT. The CDR3 DNA is TGTGCCAGCAGTGAATATGCGGGGTGGGTGGTAGACAAGAATGAGCAGTTCTTC. Encoded protein: CASSEYAGWVVDKNEQFF.

This chain connects TRBV27 to TRBJ2-1; 12 bases fit TRBD2. CDR3 length: 16 amino acids. Germline CDR1 reads MNHEY; CDR2 reads SMNVEV (reference sequence). V dropped 6 bases and J dropped 2; count of bases not matched to a gene: 5. Written as DNA, the CDR3 is TGTGCCAGCAGAAGGGGGACTAGCGGGCCCTACAATGAGCAGTTCTTC. Amino acid sequence: CASRRGTSGPYNEQFF.

The V and J genes are TRBV18 and TRBJ2-2, with D possibly matching TRBD1 (6 bases). CDR1 KGHSH and CDR2 LQKENI come from the germline V gene. The CDR3 has 16 residues. Trimming took off 2 bases at V and 6 bases at J, with 16 bases between the two ends. This CDR3 is CASSPRQGPSPGELFF. The CDR3 bases are TGTGCCAGCTCACCAAGGCAGGGGCCCTCACCCGGGGAGCTGTTTTTT.